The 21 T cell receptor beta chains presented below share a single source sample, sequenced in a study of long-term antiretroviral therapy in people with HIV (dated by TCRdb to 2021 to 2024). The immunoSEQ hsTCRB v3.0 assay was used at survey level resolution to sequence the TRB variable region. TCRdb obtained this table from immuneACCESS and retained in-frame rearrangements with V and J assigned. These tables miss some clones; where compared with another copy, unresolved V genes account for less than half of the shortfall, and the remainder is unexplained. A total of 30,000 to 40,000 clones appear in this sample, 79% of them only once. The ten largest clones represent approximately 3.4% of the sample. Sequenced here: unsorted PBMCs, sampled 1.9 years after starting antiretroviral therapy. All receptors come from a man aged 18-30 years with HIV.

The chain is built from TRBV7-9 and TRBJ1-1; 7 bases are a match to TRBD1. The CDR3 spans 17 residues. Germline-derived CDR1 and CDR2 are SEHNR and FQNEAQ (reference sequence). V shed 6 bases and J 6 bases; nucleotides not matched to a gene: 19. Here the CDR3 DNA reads TGTGCCAGCAGTTCCCCAACCGGCAGGGGGACGATCGCTGAAGCTTTCTTT. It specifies CASSSPTGRGTIAEAFF. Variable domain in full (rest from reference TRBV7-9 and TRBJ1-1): DTGVSQNPRHKITKRGQNVTFRCDPISEHNRLYWYRQTLGQGPEFLTYFQNEAQLEKSRLLSDRFSAERPKGSFSTLEIQRTEQGDSAMYLCASSSPTGRGTIAEAFFGQGTRLTVV.

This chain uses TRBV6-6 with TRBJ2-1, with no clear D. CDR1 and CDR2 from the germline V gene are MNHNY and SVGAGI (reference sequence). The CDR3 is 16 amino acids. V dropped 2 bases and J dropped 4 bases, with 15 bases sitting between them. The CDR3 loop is CASSYPSLEGYNEQFF. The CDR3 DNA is TGTGCCAGCAGTTACCCGTCGCTTGAAGGGTACAATGAGCAGTTCTTC.

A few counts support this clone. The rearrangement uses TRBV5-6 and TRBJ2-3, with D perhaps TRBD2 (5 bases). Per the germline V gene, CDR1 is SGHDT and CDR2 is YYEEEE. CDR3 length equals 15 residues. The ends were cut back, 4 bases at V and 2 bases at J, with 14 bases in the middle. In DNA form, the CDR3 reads TGTGCCAGCAGCGCCGAGGACGGACTCACAGATACGCAGTATTTT. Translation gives CASSAEDGLTDTQYF.

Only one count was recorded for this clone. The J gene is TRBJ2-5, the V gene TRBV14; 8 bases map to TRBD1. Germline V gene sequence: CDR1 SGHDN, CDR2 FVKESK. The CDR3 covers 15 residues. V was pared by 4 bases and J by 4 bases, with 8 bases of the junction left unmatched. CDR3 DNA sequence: TGTGCCAGCAGCCCAGGCAGGGGGCAAGGAGAGACCCAGTACTTC. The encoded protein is CASSPGRGQGETQYF.

CDR3 loop: CASSFSDTQYF. CDR3 DNA sequence: TGTGCCAGCAGCTTCTCGGATACGCAGTATTTT. The rearrangement joins TRBV11-2 to TRBJ2-3; no clear D. V was cut by 3 bases and J by 6 bases, with 4 bases left in between. Per germline, CDR1 SGHAT and CDR2 FQNNGV. The CDR3 has 11 residues.

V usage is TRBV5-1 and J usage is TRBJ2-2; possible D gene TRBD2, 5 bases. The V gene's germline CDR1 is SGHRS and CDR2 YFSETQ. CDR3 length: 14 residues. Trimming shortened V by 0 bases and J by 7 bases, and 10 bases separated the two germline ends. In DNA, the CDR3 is TGCGCCAGCAGCTTGGGTTACGGGGACGGGGAGCTGTTTTTT. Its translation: CASSLGYGDGELFF.

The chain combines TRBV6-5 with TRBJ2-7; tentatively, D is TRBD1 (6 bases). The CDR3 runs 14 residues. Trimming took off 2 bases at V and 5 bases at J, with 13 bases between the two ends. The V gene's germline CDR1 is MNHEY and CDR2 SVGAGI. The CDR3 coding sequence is TGTGCCAGCAGTTACGGGGGCGCAGCGAACGAGCAGTACTTC. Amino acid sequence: CASSYGGAANEQYF.

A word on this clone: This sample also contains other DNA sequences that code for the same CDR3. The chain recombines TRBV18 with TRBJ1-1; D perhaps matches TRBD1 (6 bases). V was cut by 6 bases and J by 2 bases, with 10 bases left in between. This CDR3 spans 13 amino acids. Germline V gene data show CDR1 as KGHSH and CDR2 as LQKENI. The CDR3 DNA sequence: TGTGCCAGCTCGCTACAGGGTAACACTGAAGCTTTCTTT. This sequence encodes CASSLQGNTEAFF.

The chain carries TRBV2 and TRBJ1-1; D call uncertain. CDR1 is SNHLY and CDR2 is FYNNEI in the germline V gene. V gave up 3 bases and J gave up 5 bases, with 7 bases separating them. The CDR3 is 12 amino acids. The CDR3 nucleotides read TGTGCCAGCAGTGAGGAAAGGACTGAAGCTTTCTTT. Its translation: CASSEERTEAFF.

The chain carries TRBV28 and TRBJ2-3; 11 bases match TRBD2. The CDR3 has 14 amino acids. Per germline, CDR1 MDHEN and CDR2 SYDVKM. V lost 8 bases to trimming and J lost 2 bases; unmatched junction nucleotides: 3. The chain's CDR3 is CASSSGGYTDTQYF. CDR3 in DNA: TGTGCCAGCTCTAGCGGGGGGTACACAGATACGCAGTATTTT. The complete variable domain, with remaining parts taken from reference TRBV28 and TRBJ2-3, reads DVKVTQSSRYLVKRTGEKVFLECVQDMDHENMFWYRQDPGLGLRLIYFSYDVKMKEKGDIPEGYSVSREKKERFSLILESASTNQTSMYLCASSSGGYTDTQYFGPGTRLTVL.

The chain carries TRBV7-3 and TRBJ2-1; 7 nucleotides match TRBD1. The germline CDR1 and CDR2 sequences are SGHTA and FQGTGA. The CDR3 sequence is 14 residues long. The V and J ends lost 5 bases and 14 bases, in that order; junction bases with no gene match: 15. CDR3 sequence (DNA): TGTGCCAGCAGCCGGGACAGCCCGGGAAGTCTCAAGTTCTTC. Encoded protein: CASSRDSPGSLKFF.

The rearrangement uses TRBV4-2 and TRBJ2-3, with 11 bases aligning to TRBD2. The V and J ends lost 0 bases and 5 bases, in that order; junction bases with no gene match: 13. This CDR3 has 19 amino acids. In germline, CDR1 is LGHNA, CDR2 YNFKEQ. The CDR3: CASSQEASGGIRLVDTQYF. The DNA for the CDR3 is TGTGCCAGCAGCCAAGAAGCTAGCGGGGGGATAAGATTAGTAGATACGCAGTATTTT.

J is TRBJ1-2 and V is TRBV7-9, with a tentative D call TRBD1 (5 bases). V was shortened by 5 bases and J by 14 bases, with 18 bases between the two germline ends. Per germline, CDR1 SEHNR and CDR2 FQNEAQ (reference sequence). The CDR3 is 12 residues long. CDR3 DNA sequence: TGTGCCAGCAGCGTTGGGGGGATCGGGGAGACCTTC. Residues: CASSVGGIGETF.

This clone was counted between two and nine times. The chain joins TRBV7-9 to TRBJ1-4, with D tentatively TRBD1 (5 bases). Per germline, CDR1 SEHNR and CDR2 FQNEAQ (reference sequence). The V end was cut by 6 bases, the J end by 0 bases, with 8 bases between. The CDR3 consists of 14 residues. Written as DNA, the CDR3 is TGTGCCAGCAGTTCAGGGACAACTAATGAAAAACTGTTTTTT. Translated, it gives CASSSGTTNEKLFF.

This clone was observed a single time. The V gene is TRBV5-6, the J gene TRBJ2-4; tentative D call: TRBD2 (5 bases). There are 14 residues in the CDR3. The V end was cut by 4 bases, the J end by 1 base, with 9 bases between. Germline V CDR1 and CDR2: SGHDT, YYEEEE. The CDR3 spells CASSRPGAKNIQYF. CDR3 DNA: TGTGCCAGCAGCCGCCCGGGGGCCAAAAACATTCAGTACTTC. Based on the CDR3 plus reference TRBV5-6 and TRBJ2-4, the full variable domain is DAGVTQSPTHLIKTRGQQVTLRCSPKSGHDTVSWYQQALGQGPQFIFQYYEEEERQRGNFPDRFSGHQFPNYSSELNVNALLLGDSALYLCASSRPGAKNIQYFGAGTRLSVL.

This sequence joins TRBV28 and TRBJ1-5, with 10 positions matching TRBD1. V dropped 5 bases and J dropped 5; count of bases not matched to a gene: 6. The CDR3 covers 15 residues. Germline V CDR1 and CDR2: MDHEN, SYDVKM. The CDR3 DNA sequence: TGTGCCAGCAGTCCCCGGGACAGGGGAGATCAGCCCCAGCATTTT. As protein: CASSPRDRGDQPQHF. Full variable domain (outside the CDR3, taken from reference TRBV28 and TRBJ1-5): DVKVTQSSRYLVKRTGEKVFLECVQDMDHENMFWYRQDPGLGLRLIYFSYDVKMKEKGDIPEGYSVSREKKERFSLILESASTNQTSMYLCASSPRDRGDQPQHFGDGTRLSIL.

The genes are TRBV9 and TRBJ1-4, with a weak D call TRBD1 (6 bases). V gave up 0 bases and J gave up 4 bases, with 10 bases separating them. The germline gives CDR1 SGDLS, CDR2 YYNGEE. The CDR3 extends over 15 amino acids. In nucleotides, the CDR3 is TGTGCCAGCAGCGTAGACGGACAGCTTAATGAAAAACTGTTTTTT. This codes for CASSVDGQLNEKLFF.

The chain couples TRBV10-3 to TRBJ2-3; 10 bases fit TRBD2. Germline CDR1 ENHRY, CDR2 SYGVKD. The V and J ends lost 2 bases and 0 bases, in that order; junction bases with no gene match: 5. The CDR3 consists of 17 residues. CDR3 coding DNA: TGTGCCATCAGTGAGCCCTCTAGCGGGGGTAGCACAGATACGCAGTATTTT. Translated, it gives CAISEPSSGGSTDTQYF.

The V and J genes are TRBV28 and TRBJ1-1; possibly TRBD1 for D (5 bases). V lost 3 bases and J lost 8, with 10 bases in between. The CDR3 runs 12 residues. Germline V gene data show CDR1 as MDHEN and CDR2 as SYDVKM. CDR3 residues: CASSLGVSEAFF. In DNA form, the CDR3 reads TGTGCCAGCAGTTTGGGGGTGTCGGAAGCTTTCTTT. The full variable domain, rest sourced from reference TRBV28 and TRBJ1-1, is DVKVTQSSRYLVKRTGEKVFLECVQDMDHENMFWYRQDPGLGLRLIYFSYDVKMKEKGDIPEGYSVSREKKERFSLILESASTNQTSMYLCASSLGVSEAFFGQGTRLTVV.

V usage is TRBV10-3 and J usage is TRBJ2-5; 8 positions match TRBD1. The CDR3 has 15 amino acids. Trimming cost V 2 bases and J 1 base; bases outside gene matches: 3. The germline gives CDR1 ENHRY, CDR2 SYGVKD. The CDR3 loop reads CAISEPDRVQETQYF. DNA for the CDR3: TGTGCCATCAGTGAGCCGGACAGGGTCCAAGAGACCCAGTACTTC.

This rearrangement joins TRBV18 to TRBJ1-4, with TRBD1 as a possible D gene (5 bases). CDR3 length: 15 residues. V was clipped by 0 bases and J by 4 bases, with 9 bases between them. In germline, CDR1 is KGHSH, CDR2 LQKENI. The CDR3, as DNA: TGTGCCAGCTCACCACCTCAGGGCTATAATGAAAAACTGTTTTTT. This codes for CASSPPQGYNEKLFF. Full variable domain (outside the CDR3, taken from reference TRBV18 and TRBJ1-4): NAGVMQNPRHLVRRRGQEARLRCSPMKGHSHVYWYRQLPEEGLKFMVYLQKENIIDESGMPKERFSAEFPKEGPSILRIQQVVRGDSAAYFCASSPPQGYNEKLFFGSGTQLSVL.